A selection of T cell receptor beta chains follows, all from one sample in a study of blood T cells in healthy people across ages. A single record per CDR3 protein comes from TCRdb applying MiXCR to the 5' RACE reads. Among approximately 800,000 distinct CDR3 sequences listed, about 62% were seen once. Sequencing was done on a sample of blood. Source of these receptors: a young man in good health. Each CDR3 is given with its conserved first and last residue. A D gene is named only where the DNA matches it firmly. Size tells how often a clone was seen (once, few, many) or the class of an expanded clone, and some rows leave it out.

CDR3 length	clone size	J gene	D gene	V gene	CDR3 DNA	CDR3 protein
13	.	TRBJ2-1	TRBD1	TRBV10-1	TGCGCCAGCAGGTCACAGGGGGGCGATGAGCAGTTCTTC	CASRSQGGDEQFF
11	.	TRBJ1-2	.	TRBV3-1	TGTGCCAGCAGCCAGGCTCACGGCTACACCTTC	CASSQAHGYTF
14	few	TRBJ1-1	.	TRBV2	TGTGCCAGCAGTGGCGGGACAACAGAGGGCGAAGCTTTCTTT	CASSGGTTEGEAFF
13	.	TRBJ2-1	TRBD2	TRBV2	TGTGCCAGCAGAGAGCGGGAGTACGGTGAGCAGTTCTTC	CASREREYGEQFF
14	.	TRBJ2-7	.	TRBV13	TGTGCCAGCAGCTTAGGTATCTCTTGGGACGGGCAGTACTTC	CASSLGISWDGQYF
15	.	TRBJ2-1	TRBD1	TRBV25-1	TGTGCCAGCAGTGTTGTCGGACAGGCAGGCAATGAGCAGTTCTTC	CASSVVGQAGNEQFF
13	.	TRBJ2-7	TRBD2	TRBV20-1	TGCAGTGCCTCTTCGCGGGAGAGCTACGAGCAGTACTTC	CSASSRESYEQYF
14	.	TRBJ2-2	.	TRBV6-5	TGTGCCAGCAGACTGGGACAGAACACCGGGGAGCTGTTTTTT	CASRLGQNTGELFF
14	.	TRBJ1-1	TRBD1	TRBV6-1	TGTGCCAGCAGAATACAGGGGGCATACACTGAAGCTTTCTTT	CASRIQGAYTEAFF
14	.	TRBJ2-7	TRBD2	TRBV28	TGTGCCAGCAGTAGACTAGCGGGATTCTCCGAGCAGTACTTC	CASSRLAGFSEQYF
15	.	TRBJ2-4	.	TRBV7-8	TGTGCCAGCAGCTTAGCGAGACTAGGATTTGACATTCAGTACTTC	CASSLARLGFDIQYF
15	.	TRBJ2-4	.	TRBV9	TGTGCCAGCAGCGTTGCCCCTGGTGTCAAAAACATTCAGTACTTC	CASSVAPGVKNIQYF
13	.	TRBJ1-4	.	TRBV7-9	TGTGCCAGCAGCTCCATACAGGGAGGCAAACTGTTTTTT	CASSSIQGGKLFF
17	.	TRBJ2-7	.	TRBV5-6	TGTGCCAGCAGCCCTACCCCCATCCGGAGCTCCTACAATGAGCAGTACTTC	CASSPTPIRSSYNEQYF
12	few	TRBJ1-5	.	TRBV27	TGTGCCAGCACCAGAGGGGGAGAGCCCCAGCATTTT	CASTRGGEPQHF
13	.	TRBJ2-7	TRBD1	TRBV20-1	TGCAGTGCTATTCGGACAGGGATCTACGAGCAGTACTTC	CSAIRTGIYEQYF
17	.	TRBJ2-5	.	TRBV11-2	TGTGCCAGCAGCTTAACTCGCACAGGGAGAGTTACAGAGACCCAGTACTTC	CASSLTRTGRVTETQYF
14	.	TRBJ2-7	.	TRBV6-2/TRBV6-3	TGTGCCAGCAGTTCGGGACCCAGAGGCCACGAGCAGTACTTC	CASSSGPRGHEQYF
16	.	TRBJ2-1	TRBD2	TRBV11-1	TGTGCCAGCAGCCCCGACTTGGGGGAGGGTCGAAATGAGCAGTTCTTC	CASSPDLGEGRNEQFF
13	.	TRBJ1-5	.	TRBV29-1	TGCAGCGTTGGTGTTACCAGGAATCAGCCCCAGCATTTT	CSVGVTRNQPQHF
12	.	TRBJ2-4	.	TRBV7-2	TGTGCCAGCAGCTCACCGAACAGCAAGCAGTACTTC	CASSSPNSKQYF
14	.	TRBJ2-3	.	TRBV9	TGTGCCAGCAGCGTACGGCAGGCAACAGATACGCAGTATTTT	CASSVRQATDTQYF
20	few	TRBJ2-5	.	TRBV29-1	TGCAGCGTGTTACGCCTGGGCGGGGAAGAACACGGCCCGCGGATAGAGACCCAGTACTTC	CSVLRLGGEEHGPRIETQYF
14	.	TRBJ2-2	.	TRBV7-8	TGTGCCAGCAGCGGATGGTCGGACACCGGGGAGCTGTTTTTT	CASSGWSDTGELFF
17	.	TRBJ2-5	TRBD2	TRBV4-3	TGCGCCAGCAGCGAATGGGGCGCGGGAGGAGGGCAAGAGACCCAGTACTTC	CASSEWGAGGGQETQYF
13	.	TRBJ2-1	.	TRBV12-3/TRBV12-4	TGTGCCAGCGGGGTGAGATGGGGCAATGAGCAGTTCTTC	CASGVRWGNEQFF
18	few	TRBJ2-5	TRBD2	TRBV6-1	TGTGCCAGCATGACTAGCGGGAGGGCAAGGAGTAGAGAGGAGACCCAGTACTTC	CASMTSGRARSREETQYF
13	few	TRBJ2-5	.	TRBV10-3	TGTGCCATCAGTGAGTCAGGGCTGGCGACCCAGTACTTC	CAISESGLATQYF
16	.	TRBJ2-7	.	TRBV6-2/TRBV6-3	TGTGCCAGCAGTTACTCCCTCGGGTCAAACGCCTACGAGCAGTACTTC	CASSYSLGSNAYEQYF
15	.	TRBJ2-7	TRBD1	TRBV12-3/TRBV12-4	TGTGCCAGCAGTCCGGGGACAGGGGGATACTACGAGCAGTACTTC	CASSPGTGGYYEQYF
14	.	TRBJ2-7	.	TRBV6-6	TGTGCCAGCAGTGTAGGGGACGGAGAATACGAGCAGTACTTC	CASSVGDGEYEQYF
14	few	TRBJ2-5	.	TRBV20-1	TGCAGTGCTCACCCCGGCGGACTTGGAGAGACCCAGTACTTC	CSAHPGGLGETQYF
15	.	TRBJ2-1	.	TRBV11-2	TGTGCCAGCAGCCGACGACTAGTTTCCTACAATGAGCAGTTCTTC	CASSRRLVSYNEQFF
14	.	TRBJ2-1	TRBD2	TRBV20-1	TGCAGTGCTAGAGTGCTAGCGGGGGTCAATGAGCAGTTCTTC	CSARVLAGVNEQFF
14	.	TRBJ2-7	.	TRBV12-3/TRBV12-4	TGTGCCAGCCGGCATACACTCGACCCATACGAGCAGTACTTC	CASRHTLDPYEQYF
17	.	TRBJ2-1	.	TRBV5-1	TGCGCCAGCAGCTTGGCCTGGAGCTCGAGCTCCTACAATGAGCAGTTCTTC	CASSLAWSSSSYNEQFF
14	few	TRBJ1-5	.	TRBV25-1	TGTGCCAGCAGTGACAGGGGACCCGATCAGCCCCAGCATTTT	CASSDRGPDQPQHF
11	.	TRBJ2-1	.	TRBV29-1	TGCAGCGTTAGGCTGGGTGGTGAGCAGTTCTTC	CSVRLGGEQFF
15	.	TRBJ2-1	TRBD1	TRBV20-1	TGCAGTGCTAGCAGCGGGACAGGGGTTCGAAATGAGCAGTTCTTC	CSASSGTGVRNEQFF
15	.	TRBJ1-2	.	TRBV28	TGTGCCAGCAGTGGTCCCTGGACAGCTAACTATGGCTACACCTTC	CASSGPWTANYGYTF
13	once	TRBJ2-1	.	TRBV7-8	TGTGCCAGCAGCTTGGGGCGGAACAATGGGCAGTTCTTC	CASSLGRNNGQFF
15	.	TRBJ2-1	.	TRBV21-1	TGTGCCAGCAGCACTCGACTAGCGGACTACAATGAGCAGTTCTTC	CASSTRLADYNEQFF
13	.	TRBJ1-5	.	TRBV20-1	TGCAGTGCTGGACAGTATAGCAATCAGCCCCAGCATTTT	CSAGQYSNQPQHF
15	few	TRBJ2-7	.	TRBV7-9	TGTGCCAGCAGCTTTCTGGAGACAGGTATCAACGAGCAGTACTTC	CASSFLETGINEQYF
13	.	TRBJ2-7	TRBD1	TRBV6-2/TRBV6-3	TGTGCCAGCTCATTTCAGGGGGCGCGGGAGCAGTACTTC	CASSFQGAREQYF
14	.	TRBJ1-2	.	TRBV20-1	TGCAGTGCTGCCCCCATCCTGGGCCACTATGGCTACACCTTC	CSAAPILGHYGYTF
16	.	TRBJ2-4	TRBD2	TRBV5-4	TGTGCCAGCAGCTTAGGGCCCGGGACTAGTTATGGCATTCAGTACTTC	CASSLGPGTSYGIQYF
16	.	TRBJ2-3	TRBD2	TRBV20-1	TGCAGTGCTATGCGCCCTAGCGGAGGGGCTACAGATACGCAGTATTTT	CSAMRPSGGATDTQYF
15	.	TRBJ2-2	.	TRBV28	TGTGCCAGCAGTCTTAGACAAGGGATCACCGGGGAGCTGTTTTTT	CASSLRQGITGELFF
13	.	TRBJ2-4	TRBD2	TRBV7-2	TGTGCCAGCAGCTTAGTGGGCGGGGGCATTCAGTACTTC	CASSLVGGGIQYF
14	.	TRBJ2-4	TRBD2	TRBV6-6	TGTGCCAGCAGTTTCGGACTAGCGGAAAACAGTCAGTACTTC	CASSFGLAENSQYF
16	.	TRBJ2-7	TRBD2	TRBV2	TGTGCCAGCAGTTACCCGTCTAGCGGGGGCCCCTACGAGCAGTACTTC	CASSYPSSGGPYEQYF
12	.	TRBJ2-7	.	TRBV6-2/TRBV6-3	TGTGCCAGCAGTTTATGGACCTACGAGCAGTACTTC	CASSLWTYEQYF
12	few	TRBJ2-3	.	TRBV20-1	TGCAGTGCTAGGAGTGTCCCAGATACGCAGTATTTT	CSARSVPDTQYF
13	.	TRBJ2-1	.	TRBV6-2/TRBV6-3	TGTGCCAGCAGTGCTCCTTCGGGTAGTGAGCAGTTCTTC	CASSAPSGSEQFF
15	.	TRBJ2-1	.	TRBV20-1	TGCAGTGCTTTTCAACTGGATAGCTCCTACAATGAGCAGTTCTTC	CSAFQLDSSYNEQFF
14	.	TRBJ2-1	.	TRBV5-1	TGCGCCAGCAGCTTGACAGCGGTCTACAATGAGCAGTTCTTC	CASSLTAVYNEQFF